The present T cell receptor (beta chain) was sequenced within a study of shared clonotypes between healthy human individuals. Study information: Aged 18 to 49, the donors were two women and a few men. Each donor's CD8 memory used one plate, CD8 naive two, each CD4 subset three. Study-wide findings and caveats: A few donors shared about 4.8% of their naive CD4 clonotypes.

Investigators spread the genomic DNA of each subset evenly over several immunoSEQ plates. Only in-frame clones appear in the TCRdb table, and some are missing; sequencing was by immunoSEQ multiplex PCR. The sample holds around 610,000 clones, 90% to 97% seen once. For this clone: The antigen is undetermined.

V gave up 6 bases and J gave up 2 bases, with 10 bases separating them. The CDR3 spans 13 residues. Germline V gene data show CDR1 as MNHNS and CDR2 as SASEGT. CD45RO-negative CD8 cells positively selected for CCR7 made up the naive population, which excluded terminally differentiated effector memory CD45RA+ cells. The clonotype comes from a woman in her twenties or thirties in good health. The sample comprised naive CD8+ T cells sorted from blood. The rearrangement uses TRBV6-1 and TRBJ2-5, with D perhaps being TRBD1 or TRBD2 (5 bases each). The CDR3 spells CASRSGAQETQYF. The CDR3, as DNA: TGTGCCAGCAGATCCGGGGCGCAAGAGACCCAGTACTTC.